Following are 3 T cell receptor beta chains from one sample sequenced in a study of cytomegalovirus exposure and HLA in healthy donors. PCR amplification relied on 60 Vbeta primers (plus 13 Jbeta primers). Clones were read by immunoSEQ multiplex PCR, and TCRdb kept only the in-frame ones, dropping some. The sample carries some 100,000 clones, 81% recorded once. The material sequenced was PBMCs. The receptors were sampled from a girl aged 2-10 years in good health and CMV-seropositive.

This sequence joins TRBV18 and TRBJ2-7, with a weak D call TRBD1 (6 bases). Between the trimmed V and J ends, which lost 8 bases and 5 bases, there was a span of 13 bases. This CDR3 region has 12 residues. From germline, CDR1 is KGHSH and CDR2 LQKENI. The CDR3: CASGAGVDEQYF. In nucleotides, the CDR3 is TGTGCCAGCGGGGCAGGGGTCGACGAGCAGTACTTC.

J is TRBJ1-1 and V is TRBV6-5; 9 bases are shared with TRBD1. Germline trimming cut 6 bases from V and 6 bases from J; bases unmatched to any gene: 8. The germline V gene has CDR1 MNHEY and CDR2 SVGAGI. This CDR3 comprises 14 residues. The CDR3 nucleotides read TGTGCCAGCAGACCACAGGGGGCAGGCGCTGAAGCTTTCTTT. Translation: CASRPQGAGAEAFF.

Only one count was recorded for this clone. The chain uses TRBV29-1 and TRBJ2-1; TRBD2 matches 11 bases. CDR1 is SQVTM and CDR2 is ANQGSEA in the germline V gene. Losses at the gene ends were 5 bases for V and 1 base for J; bases not matched to a gene: 1. The CDR3 contains 14 residues. The chain's CDR3 is CSVLAGGSYNEQFF. In nucleotides, the CDR3 is TGCAGCGTTCTAGCGGGAGGTTCCTACAATGAGCAGTTCTTC.